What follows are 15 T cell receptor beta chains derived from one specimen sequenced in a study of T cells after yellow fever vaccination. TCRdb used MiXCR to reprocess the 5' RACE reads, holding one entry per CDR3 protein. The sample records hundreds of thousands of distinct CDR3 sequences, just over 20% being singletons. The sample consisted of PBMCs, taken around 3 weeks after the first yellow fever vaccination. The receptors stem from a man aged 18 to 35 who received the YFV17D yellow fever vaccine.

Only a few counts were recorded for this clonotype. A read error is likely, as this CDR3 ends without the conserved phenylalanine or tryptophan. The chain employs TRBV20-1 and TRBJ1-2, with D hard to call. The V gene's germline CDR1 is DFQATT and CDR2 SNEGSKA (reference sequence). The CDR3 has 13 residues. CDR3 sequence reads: CSLGSFPNYGYTL. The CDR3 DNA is TGCAGCCTGGGGTCGTTTCCCAACTATGGCTACACCTTA.

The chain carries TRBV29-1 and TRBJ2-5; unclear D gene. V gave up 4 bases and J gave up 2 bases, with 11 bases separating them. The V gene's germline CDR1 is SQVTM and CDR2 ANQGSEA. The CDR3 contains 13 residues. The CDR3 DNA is TGCAGCGTTGCCAAGGTGACACAAGAGACCCAGTACTTC. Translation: CSVAKVTQETQYF.

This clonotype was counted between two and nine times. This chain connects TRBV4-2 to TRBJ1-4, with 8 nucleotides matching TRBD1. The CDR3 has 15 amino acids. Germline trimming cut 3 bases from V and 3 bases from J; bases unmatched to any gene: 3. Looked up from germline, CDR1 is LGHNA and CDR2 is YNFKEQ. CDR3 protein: CASSQDRASNEKLFF. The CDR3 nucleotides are TGTGCCAGCAGCCAGGACAGGGCATCTAATGAAAAACTGTTTTTT.

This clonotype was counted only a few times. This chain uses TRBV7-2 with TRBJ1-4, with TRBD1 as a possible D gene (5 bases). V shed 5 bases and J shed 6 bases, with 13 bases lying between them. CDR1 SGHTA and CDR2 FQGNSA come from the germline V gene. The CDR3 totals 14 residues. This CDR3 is CASSLGHHDEKLFF. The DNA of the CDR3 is TGTGCCAGCAGCCTCGGACACCATGATGAAAAACTGTTTTTT.

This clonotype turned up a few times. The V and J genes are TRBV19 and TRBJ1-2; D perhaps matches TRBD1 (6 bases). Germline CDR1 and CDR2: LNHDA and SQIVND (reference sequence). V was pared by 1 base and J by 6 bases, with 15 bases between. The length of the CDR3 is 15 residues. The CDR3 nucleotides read TGTGCCAGTAGTATAGGCGGCACAGGGCGAGATGGCTACACCTTC. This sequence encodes CASSIGGTGRDGYTF.

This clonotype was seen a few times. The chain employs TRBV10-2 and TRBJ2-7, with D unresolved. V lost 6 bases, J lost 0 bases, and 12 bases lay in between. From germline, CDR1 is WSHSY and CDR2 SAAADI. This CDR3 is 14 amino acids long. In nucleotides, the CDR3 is TGCGCCAGCAGGAGTATAGAGAGCTCCTACGAGCAGTACTTC. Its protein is CASRSIESSYEQYF.

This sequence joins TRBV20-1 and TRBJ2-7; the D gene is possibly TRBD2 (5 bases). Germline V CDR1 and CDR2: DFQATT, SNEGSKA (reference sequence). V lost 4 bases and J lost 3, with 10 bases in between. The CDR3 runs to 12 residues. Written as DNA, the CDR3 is TGCAGTGCTAACGGACGGGGCTACGAGCAGTACGTC. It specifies CSANGRGYEQYV.

DNA of the CDR3: TGTGCCAGCAGTCCGAGCGGGGGACGGGAGCAGTTCTTC. This gives the protein CASSPSGGREQFF. The chain uses TRBV7-7 and TRBJ2-1; 8 bases line up with TRBD2. Germline V CDR1 and CDR2: SSHAT, FNYEAQ (reference sequence). The CDR3 runs 13 residues. Trimming cost V 6 bases and J 10 bases; bases outside gene matches: 8. Full variable domain (rest looked up from reference TRBV7-7 and TRBJ2-1): GAGVSQSPRYKVTKRGQDVTLRCDPISSHATLYWYQQALGQGPEFLTYFNYEAQPDKSGLPSDRFSAERPEGSISTLTIQRTEQRDSAMYRCASSPSGGREQFFGPGTRLTVL.

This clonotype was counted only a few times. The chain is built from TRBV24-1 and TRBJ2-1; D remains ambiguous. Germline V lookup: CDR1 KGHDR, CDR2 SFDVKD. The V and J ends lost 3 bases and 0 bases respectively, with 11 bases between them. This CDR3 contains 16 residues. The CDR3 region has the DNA TGTGCCACCAGTGATCCGGACGGGCGCTCCTACAATGAGCAGTTCTTC. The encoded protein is CATSDPDGRSYNEQFF.

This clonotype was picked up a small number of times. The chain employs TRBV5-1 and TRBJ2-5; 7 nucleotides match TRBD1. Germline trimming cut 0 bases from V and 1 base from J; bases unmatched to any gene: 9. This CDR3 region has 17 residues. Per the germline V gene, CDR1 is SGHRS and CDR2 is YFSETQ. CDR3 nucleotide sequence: TGCGCCAGCAGCTTGGTGTTCCGGGACAGACGCCAAGAGACCCAGTACTTC. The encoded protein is CASSLVFRDRRQETQYF.

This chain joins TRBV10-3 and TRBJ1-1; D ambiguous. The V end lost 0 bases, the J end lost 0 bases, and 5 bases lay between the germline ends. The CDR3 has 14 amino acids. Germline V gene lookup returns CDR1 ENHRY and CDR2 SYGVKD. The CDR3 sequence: CAISESGVNTEAFF. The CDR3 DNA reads TGTGCCATCAGTGAGTCGGGAGTGAACACTGAAGCTTTCTTT.

The CDR3 region has the DNA TGCAGCGTTGAAGTTCAGCGGGGAAGCACAGATACGCAGTATTTT. Translated, it gives CSVEVQRGSTDTQYF. V usage is TRBV29-1 and J usage is TRBJ2-3; TRBD2 aligns across 7 bases. CDR1 is SQVTM, CDR2 ANQGSEA, per germline. The CDR3 has 15 amino acids. The J segment lost 0 bases and the V segment lost 1 base, leaving 4 bases of the junction unmatched.

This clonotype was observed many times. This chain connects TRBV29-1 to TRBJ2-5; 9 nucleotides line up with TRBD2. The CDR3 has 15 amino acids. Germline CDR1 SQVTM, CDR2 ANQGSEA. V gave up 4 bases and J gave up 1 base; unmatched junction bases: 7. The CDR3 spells CSVGGGEYRQETQYF. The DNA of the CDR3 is TGCAGCGTTGGCGGGGGGGAGTATCGCCAAGAGACCCAGTACTTC.

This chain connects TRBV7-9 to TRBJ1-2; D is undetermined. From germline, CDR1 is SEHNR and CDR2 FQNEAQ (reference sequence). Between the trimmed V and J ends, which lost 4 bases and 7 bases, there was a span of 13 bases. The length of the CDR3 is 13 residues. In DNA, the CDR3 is TGTGCCAGCAGCTACAGCATGAGGCTTGGCTACACCTTC. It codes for CASSYSMRLGYTF.

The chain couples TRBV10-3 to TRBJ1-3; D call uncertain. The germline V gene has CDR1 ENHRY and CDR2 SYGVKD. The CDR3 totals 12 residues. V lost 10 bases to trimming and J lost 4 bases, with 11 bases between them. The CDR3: CATEGYGNTIYF. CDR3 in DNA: TGTGCCACTGAAGGGTACGGAAACACCATATATTTT.